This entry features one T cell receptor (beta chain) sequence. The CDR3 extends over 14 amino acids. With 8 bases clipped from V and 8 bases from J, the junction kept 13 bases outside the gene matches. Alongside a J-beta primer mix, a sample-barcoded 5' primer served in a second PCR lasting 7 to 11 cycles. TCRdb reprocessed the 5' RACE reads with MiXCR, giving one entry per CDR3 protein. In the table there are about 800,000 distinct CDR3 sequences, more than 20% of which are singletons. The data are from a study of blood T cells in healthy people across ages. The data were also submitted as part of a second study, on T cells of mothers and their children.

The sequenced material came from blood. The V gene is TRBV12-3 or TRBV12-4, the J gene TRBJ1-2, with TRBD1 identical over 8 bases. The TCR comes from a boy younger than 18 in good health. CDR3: CASYLSTTGAGYTF. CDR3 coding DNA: TGTGCCAGCTATTTGTCCACGACAGGGGCCGGCTACACCTTC.